This T cell receptor beta chain derives from a study of tumor-infiltrating lymphocytes in primary liver carcinoma. Study overall: There were roughly 3.5 to 7.13 million productive TCRbeta reads per sample, a yield similar across tissue types. Study-level points and caveats: A significantly higher top-250-clone fraction was found in tumors than in blood (p = 0.039). Pairs comparing tumor with adjacent tissue or blood overlapped less than pairs drawn from tumor regions.

With roughly 500 ng total RNA as template and a constant-region primer, TCR beta cDNA was made. Construction of TCR beta libraries relied on three successive nested multiplex PCR rounds employing slightly modified ARM-PCR. From the multiplex PCR reads, TCRdb called clonotypes with MiXCR, one entry per CDR3 protein. The table lists more than 30,000 distinct CDR3 sequences, approximately 80% of them singletons, with 35% to 40% in the top ten. For this clonotype: Its antigen is not identified. This likely comes from a read error, as the CDR3 has no conserved phenylalanine or tryptophan at its end.

Investigators took RNA and DNA out together from 20-30 mg of unsorted bulk tissue. Every one of the tumor samples had a viable tumor cell content above 75%. The sequenced sample consisted of liver tumor tissue from sampling region 5. Subset denoted: tumor region T5, tumor centre. The TCR originated in a man aged 35 to 55 with primary liver carcinoma and hepatitis B virus infection.

CDR3 residues: CASSMGTGGPYGQYL. As DNA, the CDR3 is TGTGCCAGCAGTATGGGGACAGGGGGGCCCTACGGGCAGTACTTA. The chain combines TRBV12-3 or TRBV12-4 with TRBJ2-7, with TRBD1 identical over 11 bases. CDR3 length equals 15 residues.